These 22 T cell receptor beta chains share one sample of origin, sequenced in a study of blood T cells in healthy people across ages (dated by TCRdb to the mid-2010s). Receptor amplification or capture employed 5' RACE. Sequencing was carried out with an Illumina HiSeq 2500. The second PCR ran for about 6 to 12 cycles and used a J-beta primer mix along with a sample-barcoded 5' primer. The raw public data were reprocessed by TCRdb itself: fastp quality trimming at Q25, MiXCR clonotype calling, in-frame beta chains only. Each entry merges the rows of one CDR3 protein and shows their most common DNA and genes. This sample is represented by about 780,000 distinct CDR3 sequences; about half of them were singletons. The leading ten clones occupy 15% to 20% of the sample. The specimen was blood. The receptors originated from a man older than 75 in good health.

The V gene is TRBV11-2, the J gene TRBJ2-2; no clear D gene. Trimming pared 5 bases from V and 0 bases from J, leaving 13 bases between. The CDR3 is 16 residues long. Germline-derived CDR1 and CDR2 are SGHAT and FQNNGV. The chain's CDR3 is CASSPPGTANTGELFF. CDR3 bases: TGTGCCAGCAGCCCCCCCGGCACCGCGAACACCGGGGAGCTGTTTTTT.

The rearrangement joins TRBV2 to TRBJ2-5, with 10 nucleotides matching TRBD2. The V gene end was trimmed by 5 bases and the J gene end by 11 bases; junction bases not matched to a gene: 8. Germline lookup yields CDR1 SNHLY and CDR2 FYNNEI. The CDR3 runs to 13 residues. In DNA form, the CDR3 reads TGTGCCAGCAGTCTAGCGGGAGTGCCTGAGCAGTACTTC. It encodes CASSLAGVPEQYF.

The CDR3 DNA reads TGTGCCAGCAGTTGGACGGTGAACACCGGGGAGCTGTTTTTT. Its translation is CASSWTVNTGELFF. The chain is built from TRBV7-9 and TRBJ2-2; D uncertain. Germline CDR1 is SEHNR and CDR2 is FQNEAQ (reference sequence). The CDR3 covers 14 residues. V shed 6 bases and J shed 1 base, with 9 bases lying between them.

This clonotype was found a few times. V and J are TRBV11-2 and TRBJ2-7, with D possibly matching TRBD1 (5 bases). CDR1 and CDR2 (germline): SGHAT, FQNNGV. The germline V and J ends were trimmed by 1 base and 6 bases, with 13 bases remaining between them. This CDR3 is 14 amino acids long. The chain's CDR3 is CASSLGGLLIEQYF. The CDR3 nucleotides are TGTGCCAGCAGCTTAGGGGGCCTTCTTATCGAGCAGTACTTC.

The rearrangement joins TRBV19 to TRBJ1-2, with D hard to call. This CDR3 region has 13 residues. Germline V gives CDR1 LNHDA, CDR2 SQIVND (reference sequence). V lost 2 bases and J lost 6, with 10 bases in between. The CDR3 spells CASSISEQNGYTF. The CDR3 region has the DNA TGTGCCAGTAGTATATCTGAACAGAATGGCTACACCTTC. The complete variable domain, with remaining parts taken from reference TRBV19 and TRBJ1-2, reads DGGITQSPKYLFRKEGQNVTLSCEQNLNHDAMYWYRQDPGQGLRLIYYSQIVNDFQKGDIAEGYSVSREKKESFPLTVTSAQKNPTAFYLCASSISEQNGYTFGSGTRLTVV.

This clonotype was picked up a small number of times. This sequence joins TRBV30 and TRBJ1-2; D not resolved. CDR3 size: 12 residues. Per the germline V gene, CDR1 is GTSNPN and CDR2 is SVGIG (reference sequence). The germline V and J ends were trimmed by 5 bases and 4 bases, with 11 bases remaining between them. As DNA, the CDR3 is TGTGCCTGGTTGGCAGGAGCCTATGGCTACACCTTC. It translates to CAWLAGAYGYTF.

This chain uses TRBV27 with TRBJ2-6; 9 nucleotides agree with TRBD2. CDR3 length: 16 amino acids. V lost 5 bases, J lost 2 bases, and 4 bases stayed unmatched. The germline gives CDR1 MNHEY, CDR2 SMNVEV (reference sequence). Written as DNA, the CDR3 is TGTGCCAGCAGTGCTAGCGGGACCCCTGGGGCCAACGTCCTGACTTTC. As protein: CASSASGTPGANVLTF.

The V and J genes are TRBV12-3 or TRBV12-4 and TRBJ2-5, with a possible D match to TRBD1 (6 bases). Trimming pared 5 bases from V and 11 bases from J, leaving 12 bases between. The CDR3 is 11 amino acids. CDR3 loop: CASSQQGKQYF. Here the CDR3 DNA reads TGTGCCAGCAGTCAGCAGGGGAAGCAGTACTTC.

V gene TRBV7-2 combines with J gene TRBJ2-7; 9 bases match TRBD2. CDR3 length equals 14 residues. V gave up 5 bases and J gave up 7 bases; unmatched junction bases: 9. Germline V gene lookup returns CDR1 SGHTA and CDR2 FQGNSA. DNA for the CDR3: TGTGCCAGCAGCCCTAGCGGGACTACTAATGAGCAGTACTTC. As protein: CASSPSGTTNEQYF. The variable domain in full, completed from reference TRBV7-2 and TRBJ2-7, reads GAGVSQSPSNKVTEKGKDVELRCDPISGHTALYWYRQSLGQGLEFLIYFQGNSAPDKSGLPSDRFSAERTGGSVSTLTIQRTQQEDSAVYLCASSPSGTTNEQYFGPGTRLTVT.

This sequence joins TRBV12-3 or TRBV12-4 and TRBJ1-6, with D maybe TRBD1 (5 bases). V shed 6 bases and J shed 10 bases, with 16 bases lying between them. This CDR3 is 14 amino acids long. The CDR3 here is CASSYGTSGSPLHF. Here the CDR3 DNA reads TGTGCCAGCAGCTATGGGACCTCTGGGTCACCCCTCCACTTT.

This clonotype occurred many times. The rearrangement uses TRBV12-3 or TRBV12-4 and TRBJ2-3, with 10 positions matching TRBD2. The CDR3 has 15 amino acids. V shed 3 bases and J 4 bases; nucleotides not matched to a gene: 4. The CDR3 protein is CASSLSSGSPDTQYF. CDR3 coding DNA: TGTGCCAGCAGTTTGTCTAGCGGGAGTCCAGATACGCAGTATTTT.

This clonotype was picked up a small number of times. The CDR3 is CAISKQGATDEKLFF. In DNA form, the CDR3 reads TGTGCCATCAGTAAACAGGGGGCGACGGATGAAAAACTGTTTTTT. This chain connects TRBV10-3 to TRBJ1-4; 9 bases match TRBD1. J lost 6 bases, V lost 5 bases, and 7 bases had no gene match. The germline V gene encodes CDR1 ENHRY and CDR2 SYGVKD. There are 15 residues in the CDR3.

As DNA, the CDR3 is TGTGCCAGCAGCTTAGTCGGGGGCCAATTCACAGATACGCAGTATTTT. Its translation: CASSLVGGQFTDTQYF. This sequence joins TRBV11-2 and TRBJ2-3; D assignment may be TRBD1 or TRBD2 (6 bases each). Germline CDR1 reads SGHAT; CDR2 reads FQNNGV. The V end lost 1 base, the J end lost 2 bases, and 13 bases lay between the germline ends. The length of the CDR3 is 16 residues.

This clonotype has more than one count but fewer than ten. The rearrangement joins TRBV20-1 to TRBJ2-7; D is undetermined. Between the trimmed V and J ends, which lost 0 bases and 0 bases, there was a span of 12 bases. CDR1 DFQATT and CDR2 SNEGSKA come from the germline V gene (reference sequence). The length of the CDR3 is 15 residues. CDR3 DNA sequence: TGCAGTGCTAGAGATACAGTTTTGAGCTCCTACGAGCAGTACTTC. This encodes CSARDTVLSSYEQYF.

The chain uses TRBV3-1 and TRBJ1-2; 9 bases agree with TRBD1. The CDR3 extends over 14 amino acids. Germline V lookup: CDR1 LGHDT, CDR2 YNNKEL (reference sequence). Trimming removed 1 base from V and 5 bases from J; junction bases left unmatched: 2. The CDR3 loop is CASSQGGTGYGYTF. Here the CDR3 DNA reads TGTGCCAGCAGCCAAGGGGGGACAGGGTATGGCTACACCTTC.

The chain uses TRBV9 and TRBJ1-2; no firm D call. Trimming stripped 4 bases from V and 4 bases from J, with 14 bases between. This CDR3 has 14 amino acids. Germline CDR1 reads SGDLS; CDR2 reads YYNGEE. CDR3 in DNA: TGTGCCAGCAGCCCATCCAGTGAGACCTATGGCTACACCTTC. Encoded protein: CASSPSSETYGYTF.

The CDR3 sequence is CASSQQGAETQFF. In DNA, the CDR3 is TGTGCCAGCAGCCAACAGGGGGCAGAGACCCAGTTCTTC. The chain has TRBV7-2 and TRBJ2-1, with 9 nucleotides matching TRBD1. The CDR3 contains 13 residues. J was trimmed by 13 bases and V by 5 bases; bases with no gene match: 9. Germline-derived CDR1 and CDR2 are SGHTA and FQGNSA. Combining the CDR3 with reference TRBV7-2 and TRBJ2-1 gives the whole variable domain GAGVSQSPSNKVTEKGKDVELRCDPISGHTALYWYRQSLGQGLEFLIYFQGNSAPDKSGLPSDRFSAERTGGSVSTLTIQRTQQEDSAVYLCASSQQGAETQFFGPGTRLTVL.

The CDR3 DNA reads TGTGCCAGCAGTTCCGGGACAGACCATCAGCCCCAGCATTTT. Translated: CASSSGTDHQPQHF. The V gene is TRBV12-3 or TRBV12-4, the J gene TRBJ1-5, with 7 bases that match TRBD1. V gave up 4 bases and J gave up 5 bases; unmatched junction bases: 5. The CDR3 runs to 14 residues.

This clonotype turned up a few times. V gene TRBV20-1 combines with J gene TRBJ2-3; 8 nucleotides align to TRBD2. This CDR3 spans 13 amino acids. J lost 3 bases, V lost 6 bases, and 5 bases had no gene match. Germline assignment: CDR1 DFQATT and CDR2 SNEGSKA (reference sequence). The CDR3 coding sequence is TGCAGTGCCCCTACTAGCGGAACAGATACGCAGTATTTT. Its translation: CSAPTSGTDTQYF.

Note on this clonotype: Germline is not matched at one junction end, which may reflect a read error. The gene calls are TRBV6-2 or TRBV6-3 and TRBJ2-5; the D gene is possibly TRBD1 (6 bases). Germline lookup yields CDR1 MNHEY and CDR2 SVGEGT. This CDR3 region has 16 residues. As DNA, the CDR3 is TGTGCCAGCAGTTACTCGGGCAGGGGACACCAAGAGACCCAGCACTTC. This encodes CASSYSGRGHQETQHF.

This clonotype came up a few times. The chain links TRBV5-1 to TRBJ2-1; unclear D gene. With the DNA end fitting TRBJ2-7 better, the J assignment may be wrong. CDR3 size: 18 residues. The germline CDR1 and CDR2 sequences are SGHRS and YFSETQ. CDR3 nucleotide sequence: TGCGCCAGCAGCTTACGATCCCTTACTACGGGCTCCTACAATGAGCAGTACTTC. It yields the protein CASSLRSLTTGSYNEQYF.

The V gene is TRBV5-5, the J gene TRBJ2-3; the D is unclear. V was pared by 0 bases and J by 2 bases, with 13 bases between. The CDR3 spans 16 residues. Germline lookup yields CDR1 SGHKS and CDR2 YYEKEE (reference sequence). The CDR3 nucleotides read TGTGCCAGCAGCTTGGGCGCTTCTATAGTCACAGATACGCAGTATTTT. Amino acids: CASSLGASIVTDTQYF.